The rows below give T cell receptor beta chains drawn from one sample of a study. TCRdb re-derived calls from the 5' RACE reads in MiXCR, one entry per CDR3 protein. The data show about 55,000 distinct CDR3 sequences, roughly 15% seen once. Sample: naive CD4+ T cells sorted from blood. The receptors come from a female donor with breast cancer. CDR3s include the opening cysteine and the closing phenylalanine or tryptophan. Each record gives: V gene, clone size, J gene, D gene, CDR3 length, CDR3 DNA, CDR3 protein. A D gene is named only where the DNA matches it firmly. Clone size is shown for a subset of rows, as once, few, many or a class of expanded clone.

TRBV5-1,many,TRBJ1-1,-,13,TGCGCCAGCAAAAGACAGGAGAACACTGAAGCTTTCTTT,CASKRQENTEAFF
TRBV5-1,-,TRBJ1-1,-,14,TGCGCCAGCAGCTTGGATGGAATGAACACTGAAGCTTTCTTT,CASSLDGMNTEAFF
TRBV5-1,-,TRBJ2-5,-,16,TGCGCCAGCAGCTTCCCCGGGGGAGACTACCAAGAGACCCAGTACTTC,CASSFPGGDYQETQYF
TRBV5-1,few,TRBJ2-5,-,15,TGCGCCAGCAGCTTAGGGGGACGGATCCAAGAGACCCAGTACTTC,CASSLGGRIQETQYF
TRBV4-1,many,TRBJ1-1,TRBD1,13,TGCGCCAGCAGCCCCGGACAGGTCCCGAAAGCTTTCTTT,CASSPGQVPKAFF
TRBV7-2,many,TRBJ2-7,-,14,TGTGCCAGCAGCTTAGGGCAAAATCCTTCCGAGCAGTACTTC,CASSLGQNPSEQYF
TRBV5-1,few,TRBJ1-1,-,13,TGCGCCAGCTCGCCGGACCTGAACACTGAAGCTTTCTTT,CASSPDLNTEAFF
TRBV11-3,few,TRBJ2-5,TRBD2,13,TGTGCCAGCAGTACACTAGCGGGAGAGACCCAGTACTTC,CASSTLAGETQYF
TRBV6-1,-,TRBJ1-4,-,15,TGTGCCAGCAGTGACGGGGGACTGATTAATGAAAAACTGTTTTTT,CASSDGGLINEKLFF
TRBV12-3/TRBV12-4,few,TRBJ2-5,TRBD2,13,TGTGCCAGCTCCAGGGAGGGGAGTGAGACCCAGTACTTC,CASSREGSETQYF
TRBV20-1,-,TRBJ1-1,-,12,TGCAGCCCCGGGAGGACGAACACTGAAGCTTTCTTT,CSPGRTNTEAFF
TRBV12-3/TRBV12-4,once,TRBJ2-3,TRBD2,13,TGTGCCAGTAGCGGGAGGTACACAGATACGCAGTATTTT,CASSGRYTDTQYF
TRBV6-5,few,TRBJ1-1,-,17,TGTGCCAGCAGTCCCCGGGCAGGGGCGGTTGAGGCCACTGAAGCTTTCTTT,CASSPRAGAVEATEAFF
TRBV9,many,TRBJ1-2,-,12,TGTGCCAGCAGCCGGGAAAACTATGGCTACACCTTC,CASSRENYGYTF
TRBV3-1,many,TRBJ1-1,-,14,TGTGCCAGCAGCCAAGAGGGTAGGAACACTGAAGCTTTCTTT,CASSQEGRNTEAFF
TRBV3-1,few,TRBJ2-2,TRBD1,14,TGTGCCAGCAGCCGGGACAGCAGCACCGGGGAGCTGTTTTTT,CASSRDSSTGELFF
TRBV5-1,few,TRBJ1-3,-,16,TGCGCCAGCAGCTTGGGGCTGGCTTCCTCTGGAAACACCATATATTTT,CASSLGLASSGNTIYF
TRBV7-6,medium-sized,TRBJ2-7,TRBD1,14,TGTGCCAGCAGCACAGGACAGGGTTCCCACGAGCAGTACTTC,CASSTGQGSHEQYF
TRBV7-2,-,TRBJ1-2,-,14,TGTGCCAGCAGCTTAGCGAAGGGGTTTGATGGCTACACCTTC,CASSLAKGFDGYTF
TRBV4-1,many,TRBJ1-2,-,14,TGCGCCAGCAGCCAAGTTTCAGGAGCCAGTGGCTACACCTTC,CASSQVSGASGYTF
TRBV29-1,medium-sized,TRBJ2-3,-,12,TGCAGCTCGAGGGGAGGAACAGATACGCAGTATTTT,CSSRGGTDTQYF
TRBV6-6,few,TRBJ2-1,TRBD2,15,TGTGCCAGCAGTCCCGGGACTAGCTCCTACAAGGAGCAGTTCTTC,CASSPGTSSYKEQFF
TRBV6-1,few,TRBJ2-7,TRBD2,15,TGTGCCAGCAGTGTAACTAGCGGGAGCTCCTACGAGCAGTACTTC,CASSVTSGSSYEQYF
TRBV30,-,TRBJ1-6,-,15,TGTGCCTGGAGGCAGGGGAGCTCCTATAATTCACCCCTCCACTTT,CAWRQGSSYNSPLHF
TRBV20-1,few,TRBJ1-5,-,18,TGCAGTGCTAGAGAATGGGGCTCAGGAAATCAGCAGAATCAGCCCCAGCATTTT,CSAREWGSGNQQNQPQHF
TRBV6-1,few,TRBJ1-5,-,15,TGTGCCAGCAGTGAAGCGCGCGGGAGGGATCAGCCCCAGCATTTT,CASSEARGRDQPQHF
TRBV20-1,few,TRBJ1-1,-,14,TGCAGTGCTTCCGGGACCACCATGAACATTGAAGCTTTCTTT,CSASGTTMNIEAFF
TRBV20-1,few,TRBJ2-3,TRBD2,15,TGCAGTGCTAGCGGGAGGCACTTGGGCACAGATACGCAGTATTTT,CSASGRHLGTDTQYF
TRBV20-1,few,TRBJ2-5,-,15,TGCAGTGCTAGCGTAGGGAGTCCTGAAGGAGAGACCCAGTACTTC,CSASVGSPEGETQYF
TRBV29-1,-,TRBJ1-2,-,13,TGCAGCGTTGAAGATCGACGGTTGTATGGCTACACCTTC,CSVEDRRLYGYTF
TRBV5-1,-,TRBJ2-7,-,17,TGCGCCAGCAGCTTGGGCCCTATTACGGTCCCTGGATACGAGCAGTACTTC,CASSLGPITVPGYEQYF
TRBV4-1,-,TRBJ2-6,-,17,TGCGCCAGCAACCGTATGGACGGACGCTCTGGGGCCAACGTCCTGACTTTC,CASNRMDGRSGANVLTF
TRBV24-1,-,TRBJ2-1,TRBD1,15,TGTGCCACCAGTGAGAAGGGGGCAGGCTACAATGAGCAGTTCTTC,CATSEKGAGYNEQFF
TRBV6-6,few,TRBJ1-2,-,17,TGTGCCAGCAGGCCTACCTTTTCGGGGGTGTCGGTCTATGGCTACACCTTC,CASRPTFSGVSVYGYTF
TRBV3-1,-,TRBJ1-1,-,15,TGCGCCAGCAGCCTAGCAGGAGGAGGGGGCACTGAAGCTTTCTTT,CASSLAGGGGTEAFF
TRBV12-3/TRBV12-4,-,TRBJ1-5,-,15,TGTGCCAGCAGTGAGTCCCAGGGGAGCAATCAGCACCAGCATTTT,CASSESQGSNQHQHF
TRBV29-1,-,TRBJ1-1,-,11,TGCAGCGTCCCCCGACCACCGGAAGCTTTCTTT,CSVPRPPEAFF
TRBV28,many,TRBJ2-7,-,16,TGTGCCAGCAGTCCGGCGTCCCCGGTCGAAACCTACGAGCAGTACTTC,CASSPASPVETYEQYF